This T cell receptor beta chain emerged from a study of blood T cells in healthy people across ages. Whole-study results and caveats: A roughly linear age-dependent decrease characterized TCR beta diversity per million T cells.

This clonotype showed up many times. Its antigen is as yet unknown. Roughly 10 milliliters was the volume of peripheral blood drawn from each donor. V gave up 0 bases and J gave up 3 bases, with 15 bases separating them. CDR3 length: 16 residues. The germline V gene has CDR1 DFQATT and CDR2 SNEGSKA (reference sequence). The use of a sample-barcoded 5' primer and a J-beta primer mix characterized a second PCR of roughly 7 to 11 cycles. One entry per CDR3 protein, called by TCRdb with MiXCR from the 5' RACE reads. The sample lists hundreds of thousands of distinct CDR3 sequences; 29% were seen once. The specimen was blood. The V gene is TRBV20-1, the J gene TRBJ1-5; maybe TRBD1 (6 bases). The clonotype comes from a woman of 80 years or more in good health. For the CDR3, the DNA is TGCAGTGCTAGAGAGGGGTCGGGGGCCCTCAATCAGCCCCAGCATTTT. Translating gives CSAREGSGALNQPQHF.